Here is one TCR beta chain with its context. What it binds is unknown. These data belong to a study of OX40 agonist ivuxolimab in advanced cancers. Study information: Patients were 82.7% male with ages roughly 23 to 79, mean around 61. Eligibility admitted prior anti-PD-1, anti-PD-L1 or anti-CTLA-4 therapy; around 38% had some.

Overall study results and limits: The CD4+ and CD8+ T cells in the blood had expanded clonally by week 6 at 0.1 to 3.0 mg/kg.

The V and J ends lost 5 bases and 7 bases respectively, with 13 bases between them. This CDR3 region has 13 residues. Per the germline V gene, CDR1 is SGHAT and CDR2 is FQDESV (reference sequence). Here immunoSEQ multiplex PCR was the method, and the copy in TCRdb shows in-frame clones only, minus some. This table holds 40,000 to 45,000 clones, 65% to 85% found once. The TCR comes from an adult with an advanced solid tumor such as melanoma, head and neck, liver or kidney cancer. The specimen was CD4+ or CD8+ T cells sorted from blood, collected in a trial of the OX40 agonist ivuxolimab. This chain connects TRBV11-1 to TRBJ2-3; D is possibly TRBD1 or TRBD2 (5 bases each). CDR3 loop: CASSTGTENTQYF. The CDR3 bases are TGTGCCAGCAGCACCGGGACCGAGAATACGCAGTATTTT.